This TCR beta chain was sequenced in a study of T cells in localized non-small cell lung cancer. Whole-study findings and limits: Heterogeneity remains possible because sequencing was limited to only one tumor region.

The germline V gene has CDR1 WNHNN and CDR2 SYGVQD (reference sequence). Trimming left V 6 bases short and J 7 bases short, with 15 bases between. The CDR3 runs 14 residues. About this clone: Its antigen is as yet unknown.

Produced via immunoSEQ multiplex PCR; TCRdb's table is partial and in-frame only. The sample has about 92,000 clones; roughly 90% are singletons. The receptor comes from a woman aged 35 to 70 with stage II squamous cell lung carcinoma. The sequenced sample was PBMCs, obtained before any cancer treatment. V and J are TRBV10-1 and TRBJ1-4; unclear D gene. CDR3 bases: TGCGCCAGCAGCCATGGTGGTGATCGTGAAAAACTGTTTTTT. Residues: CASSHGGDREKLFF.